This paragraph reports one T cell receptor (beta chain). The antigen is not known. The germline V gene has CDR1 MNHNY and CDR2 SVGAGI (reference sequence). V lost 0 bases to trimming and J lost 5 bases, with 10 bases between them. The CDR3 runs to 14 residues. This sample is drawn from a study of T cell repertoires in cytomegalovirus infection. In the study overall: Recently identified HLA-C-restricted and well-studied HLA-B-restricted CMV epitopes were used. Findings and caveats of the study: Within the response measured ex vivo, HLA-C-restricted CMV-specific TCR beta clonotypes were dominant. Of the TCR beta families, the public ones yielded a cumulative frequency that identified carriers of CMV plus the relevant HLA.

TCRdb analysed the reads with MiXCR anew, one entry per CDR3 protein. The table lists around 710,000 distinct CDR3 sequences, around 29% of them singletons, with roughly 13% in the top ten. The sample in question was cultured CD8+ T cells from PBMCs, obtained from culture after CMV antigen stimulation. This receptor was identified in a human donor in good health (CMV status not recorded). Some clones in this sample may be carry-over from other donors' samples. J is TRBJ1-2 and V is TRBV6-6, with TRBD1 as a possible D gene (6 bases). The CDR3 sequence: CASSYSGRGYGYTF. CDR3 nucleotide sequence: TGTGCCAGCAGTTACTCGGGCAGGGGTTATGGCTACACCTTC.